This T cell receptor beta chain emerged from a study of beta chain features in type 1 diabetes (dated by TCRdb to 2017 to 2018). Concerning the study at large: Mean age, gender distribution, total cell number and subset yield were not different between patients and healthy donors. A total of about 99,000,000 sorted cells were examined across all samples, and RNA yield correlated strongly with the number of cells per subset. Regulatory and stem cell-like memory subsets were isolated from only 8 patients and about 8 healthy donors, whereas naive and central memory subsets came from all 28 donors. In the study, TCRB repertoires of sorted circulating CD4+ T cell subsets from recently diagnosed type 1 diabetes patients were compared with those of matched healthy donors.

The entire isolated RNA was reverse transcribed using the High Capacity cDNA Reverse Transcription Kit, and thus expressed TCRB transcripts were sequenced. Deep immunoSEQ sequencing was performed on naive, central memory and regulatory T cell samples, with an average of around 3.4 million total reads per sample. Sorted cells were lysed in RLT buffer and RNA was extracted with DNase-treated RNeasy Micro or Mini kits, depending on cell number. Each cell subset was processed on its own to prevent cross-contamination, while patient and healthy donor samples were processed together. TCRB sequences were amplified from cDNA with the immunoSEQ multiplex PCR, producing 87-bp fragments spanning the CDR3 region. Amplicons were sequenced on the Illumina HiSeq platform. The paper's data handling went like this. PCR bias was corrected computationally using synthetic template baselines, and reads within Hamming distance 2 were collapsed, with unmergeable singletons discarded. Reads were aligned to IMGT to assign V, D and J genes, CDR3 length, and insertions or deletions at six rearrangement sites. Within each subset, clonotype counts were normalized to sorted cell number, after which true diversity and Gini coefficients were computed with the tcR R package. Repertoire sharing was quantified using the overlap coefficient calculated on TCRB nucleotide sequences. TCRdb obtained this table from immuneACCESS and retained in-frame rearrangements with V and J assigned. These tables miss some clones; where compared with another copy, unresolved V genes account for less than half of the shortfall, and the remainder is unexplained. D and trimming were read from the DNA, whereas the V and J calls and clone size are those reported in that table. The sample table lists fewer than 20,000 clones, more than 65% of them with a count of one. The ten largest clonotypes hold 2% to 2.5% of the sample.

Each donor gave one peripheral blood draw, roughly 120 mL on average, collected into heparinised tubes. A BD FACSAria II and a panel including CD45RO, CCR7, CD25, CD127, CD95 and CD27 were used to sort naive, central memory, regulatory and stem cell-like memory CD4+ T cells. A purity above 98% was achieved for all sorted populations. PBMCs were isolated right away by Lymphoprep density gradient centrifugation and were stained directly, without culture. So that batch effects would be minimized, each experiment stained and sorted samples in pairs, pairing one healthy donor with one patient. The junction shows trimming of 0 bases on V and 4 bases on J, plus 13 bases between the germline ends. The CDR3, from cysteine to phenylalanine, totals 15 residues. Just the 45-base CDR3 DNA is kept, in frame starting at base 1. The germline V gene specifies SGHDT as CDR1 and YYEEEE as CDR2. Overall study outcomes, separate from this receptor: At VDJ recombination sites, patients with type 1 diabetes made fewer insertions and deleted more nucleotides, a pattern implying thymic rearrangement abnormalities. Because cDNA was sequenced instead of genomic DNA, highly expressing activated cells could be over-represented, though the groups showed no difference in activation or CD3 levels. Naive, central memory and regulatory TCRB repertoires appeared more similar among patients than among healthy donors. Because the HLA sub-analyses included only small numbers of individuals, any influence of HLA type on TCRB rearrangement was left unresolved. A moderate but significant shortening of TCRB CDR3 length was observed in type 1 diabetes patients in all four CD4+ subsets. PCR may preferentially amplify shorter templates, but because patient and control samples were amplified and corrected together, any resulting skew would affect both groups equally.

This clone was detected only a few times. The antigen it recognizes is unknown. No qualities accompany the bases; no much larger clone lies one base away. The source is a man aged 30-40 years with type 1 diabetes. The chain uses TRBV5-6 and TRBJ1-1, with a weak D call of TRBD1 (5 bases match). Input material: Tregs from blood. The sample's cell subset or site label is to be understood as: regulatory CD4+ T cells. The base sequence is TGTGCCAGCAGCTTGGGCTCCAGGGCCTCCACTGAAGCTTTCTTT. The encoded protein is CASSLGSRASTEAFF.